This record covers a single T cell receptor (beta chain). Antigen unknown. The method was immunoSEQ multiplex PCR; TCRdb's version includes in-frame clones alone and lacks a portion of them. The top ten clones hold roughly 0.55% of a sample with about 73,000 clones, approximately 90% of them seen once. This specimen belongs to a study of OX40 agonist ivuxolimab in advanced cancers. Study-level information: The dose-escalation cohort was about 80% male, with a mean age of around 60 years, ranging roughly 20 to 90. Earlier treatment with anti-PD-1, anti-PD-L1 or anti-CTLA-4 was permitted, and about 40% had received some.

V dropped 1 base and J dropped 5 bases, with 5 bases sitting between them. The CDR3 spans 12 residues. CDR1 and CDR2 (germline): LGHNA, YSLEER. Findings of the study overall: Which antigen the expanded peripheral T cells recognized is unknown.

The chain employs TRBV4-3 and TRBJ2-5; no firm D call. The receptor comes from an adult with an advanced solid tumor such as melanoma, head and neck, liver or kidney cancer. The input for sequencing was CD4+ or CD8+ T cells sorted from blood, taken in a trial of the OX40 agonist ivuxolimab. CDR3: CASSQGRETQYF. In DNA form, the CDR3 reads TGCGCCAGCAGCCAAGGACGCGAGACCCAGTACTTC.